These 25 T cell receptor beta chains share one sample of origin, sequenced in a study of neurological immune-mediated disorders. TCRdb reprocessed the 5' RACE reads via MiXCR and lists one record per CDR3 protein. The sample has 40,000 to 50,000 distinct CDR3 sequences; 1.5% to 2% are singletons. Sequencing was carried out using PBMCs. All receptors derive from a woman aged 35 to 49 with multiple sclerosis.

This clonotype has a count of ten or more. The rearrangement joins TRBV10-3 to TRBJ1-2; D call uncertain. Trimming pared 4 bases from V and 0 bases from J, leaving 9 bases between. The CDR3 has 14 amino acids. The germline CDR1 and CDR2 sequences are ENHRY and SYGVKD. The CDR3 is CAISADMANYGYTF. CDR3 DNA: TGTGCCATCAGTGCCGATATGGCTAACTATGGCTACACCTTC.

In its sample, this clonotype was seen many times. The chain uses TRBV20-1 and TRBJ1-4; maybe TRBD1 (6 bases). Germline V gene sequence: CDR1 DFQATT, CDR2 SNEGSKA (reference sequence). CDR3 size: 14 residues. V lost 3 bases and J 4 bases, leaving 12 bases between the germline ends. CDR3 nucleotides: TGCAGTGCTAGTTCTAACAGGGATAATGAAAAACTGTTTTTT. As protein: CSASSNRDNEKLFF.

This clonotype was seen many times. The rearrangement uses TRBV20-1 and TRBJ1-1; D is ambiguous. V was cut by 3 bases and J by 1 base, with 6 bases left in between. CDR3 length: 12 amino acids. The germline CDR1 and CDR2 sequences are DFQATT and SNEGSKA (reference sequence). The CDR3 nucleotides are TGCAGTGCTAGCCCAGCGAACACTGAAGCTTTCTTT. It is translated as CSASPANTEAFF.

This clonotype was picked up many times. This chain connects TRBV5-1 to TRBJ1-1; D not resolved. Per germline, CDR1 SGHRS and CDR2 YFSETQ. Deletions cut 2 bases from V and 4 bases from J, with 18 bases between. The CDR3 spans 16 residues. CDR3 in DNA: TGCGCCAGCAGCTTACCAGTTCCGGGAGAGGGCACTGAAGCTTTCTTT. This sequence encodes CASSLPVPGEGTEAFF.

This clonotype was observed many times. The CDR3 DNA is TGTGCCAGCAGCGTACAGGGGGACGGCTACACCTTC. Protein sequence: CASSVQGDGYTF. This chain joins TRBV9 and TRBJ1-2, with 7 bases lining up with TRBD1. V lost 1 base and J lost 8; bases outside the gene matches: 2. CDR1 is SGDLS, CDR2 YYNGEE, per germline. CDR3 length: 12 residues.

This clonotype has ten or more counts. The chain joins TRBV20-1 to TRBJ2-3, with TRBD2 matching over 8 bases. Per germline, CDR1 DFQATT and CDR2 SNEGSKA (reference sequence). This CDR3 region has 16 residues. V shed 5 bases, J shed 0 bases, and the junction held 10 bases outside the gene matches. In DNA, the CDR3 is TGCAGTGCTCCTATCCCCGGGGGGGCAAGCACAGATACGCAGTATTTT. Its translation is CSAPIPGGASTDTQYF.

This clonotype was seen ten or more times. This chain joins TRBV20-1 and TRBJ2-2; 8 nucleotides match TRBD2. Trimming took 0 bases from V and 6 from J; bases not matched to a gene: 3. The germline V gene encodes CDR1 DFQATT and CDR2 SNEGSKA (reference sequence). The CDR3 has 14 amino acids. The CDR3 nucleotides are TGCAGTGCTAGAGACCCCGGGGGGGCCGGGGAGCTGTTTTTT. This sequence encodes CSARDPGGAGELFF.

This clonotype was seen repeatedly, ten times or more. The chain combines TRBV12-3 or TRBV12-4 with TRBJ2-4; D is perhaps TRBD2 (5 bases). This CDR3 spans 15 amino acids. V lost 3 bases and J 6 bases, leaving 15 bases between the germline ends. CDR3 DNA: TGTGCCAGCAGTTTGGGAGCAGTTTCGAGAAACATTCAGTACTTC. Translation gives CASSLGAVSRNIQYF.

Many counts were recorded for this clonotype. This chain links TRBV11-2 with TRBJ1-1; D possibly corresponds to TRBD1 (5 bases). V was pared by 6 bases and J by 7 bases, with 12 bases between. Germline-derived CDR1 and CDR2 are SGHAT and FQNNGV. CDR3 length: 12 residues. The CDR3 DNA follows: TGTGCCAGCAGAAACCAGGGAAATGAAGCTTTCTTT. This gives the protein CASRNQGNEAFF.

This clonotype was detected many times. CDR3 DNA sequence: TGCGCCAGCAGCCCGGCCGTTCTGGCCGGGGAGCTGTTTTTT. Translated: CASSPAVLAGELFF. The chain carries TRBV5-1 and TRBJ2-2; D gene unclear. The germline V and J ends were trimmed by 4 bases and 6 bases, with 13 bases remaining between them. CDR1 SGHRS and CDR2 YFSETQ come from the germline V gene. This CDR3 contains 14 residues.

The sample holds many counts of this clonotype. This chain uses TRBV5-1 with TRBJ1-1, with no clear D. Trimming stripped 0 bases from V and 1 base from J, with 7 bases between. Germline V lookup: CDR1 SGHRS, CDR2 YFSETQ. The CDR3 is made up of 14 amino acids. The CDR3 DNA reads as TGCGCCAGCAGCTTGGGTGCGGCGAACACTGAAGCTTTCTTT. Amino acids: CASSLGAANTEAFF.

The table lists this clonotype with many counts. V gene TRBV6-5 combines with J gene TRBJ2-1; no reliable D call. The CDR3 length is 12 residues. V shed 11 bases and J shed 3 bases, with 11 bases lying between them. Germline lookup yields CDR1 MNHEY and CDR2 SVGAGI. The DNA of the CDR3 is TGTGCCTCTGGGGAAGTCTACAATGAGCAGTTCTTC. Protein product: CASGEVYNEQFF.

Many counts were recorded for this clonotype. V and J are TRBV9 and TRBJ2-1, with D possibly TRBD2 on 6 matching bases. Germline V gene lookup returns CDR1 SGDLS and CDR2 YYNGEE. V lost 2 bases and J 7 bases, leaving 10 bases between the germline ends. This CDR3 is built from 13 residues. CDR3 sequence: CASSVISGNEQFF. DNA of the CDR3: TGTGCCAGCAGCGTGATTAGCGGAAATGAGCAGTTCTTC.

This clonotype was recorded many times. The chain is built from TRBV3-1 and TRBJ2-7; D is unresolved. Per the germline V gene, CDR1 is LGHDT and CDR2 is YNNKEL (reference sequence). V was cut by 3 bases and J by 6 bases, with 12 bases left in between. The CDR3 runs to 13 residues. The CDR3: CASSQRLPTEQYF. DNA of the CDR3: TGTGCCAGCAGCCAGCGTCTCCCTACCGAGCAGTACTTC.

This clonotype has at least ten counts. The V gene is TRBV11-2, the J gene TRBJ1-1; D uncertain. The V and J ends lost 6 bases and 0 bases respectively, with 8 bases between them. This CDR3 contains 13 residues. CDR1 and CDR2 from the germline V gene are SGHAT and FQNNGV. DNA for the CDR3: TGTGCCAGCAGTAGAAACCTGAACACTGAAGCTTTCTTT. Its translation: CASSRNLNTEAFF.

This clonotype came up a few times. The chain links TRBV19 to TRBJ2-2; D uncertain. Germline V gives CDR1 LNHDA, CDR2 SQIVND (reference sequence). The CDR3 is made up of 12 amino acids. Between the trimmed V and J ends, which lost 3 bases and 4 bases, there was a span of 3 bases. The CDR3 bases are TGTGCCAGTAGTATTTTCACCGGGGAGCTGTTTTTT. Protein sequence: CASSIFTGELFF.

This clonotype showed up many times. This chain links TRBV5-1 with TRBJ2-7; no clear D. Germline CDR1 reads SGHRS; CDR2 reads YFSETQ. The CDR3 is 13 residues long. V was cut by 0 bases and J by 6 bases, with 10 bases left in between. The CDR3 nucleotides are TGCGCCAGCAGCTTGGAGATACAATCCGAGCAGTACTTC. Encoded protein: CASSLEIQSEQYF.

This clonotype was seen repeatedly, ten times or more. The CDR3 loop reads CASSFSSGVEGQHF. The CDR3 nucleotides read TGTGCCAGCAGCTTTAGTTCAGGGGTCGAAGGCCAGCATTTT. V usage is TRBV7-2 and J usage is TRBJ1-5, with D possibly being TRBD1 (6 bases). The CDR3 is 14 residues long. Trimming cost V 3 bases and J 12 bases, with 18 bases left between them. The germline V gene encodes CDR1 SGHTA and CDR2 FQGNSA.

This clonotype was seen many times. The chain joins TRBV5-1 to TRBJ2-3; D ambiguous. This CDR3 is built from 15 residues. In germline, CDR1 is SGHRS, CDR2 YFSETQ. V was clipped by 2 bases and J by 5 bases, with 15 bases between them. The CDR3 reads CASSLLPDDRDTQYF. Here the CDR3 DNA reads TGCGCCAGCAGCTTACTACCGGACGATCGAGATACGCAGTATTTT.

Ten or more counts support this clonotype. The chain links TRBV5-1 to TRBJ2-7; 9 nucleotides align to TRBD1. There are 14 residues in the CDR3. The J segment lost 6 bases and the V segment lost 0 bases, leaving 4 bases of the junction unmatched. Germline-derived CDR1 and CDR2 are SGHRS and YFSETQ. Here the CDR3 reads CASSLAGTGTEQYF. As DNA, the CDR3 is TGCGCCAGCAGCTTGGCCGGGACAGGGACCGAGCAGTACTTC. Combining the CDR3 with reference TRBV5-1 and TRBJ2-7 gives the whole variable domain KAGVTQTPRYLIKTRGQQVTLSCSPISGHRSVSWYQQTPGQGLQFLFEYFSETQRNKGNFPGRFSGRQFSNSRSEMNVSTLELGDSALYLCASSLAGTGTEQYFGPGTRLTVT.

This clonotype was recorded many times. V gene TRBV18 combines with J gene TRBJ1-5, with D unclear. Between the trimmed V and J ends, which lost 1 base and 5 bases, there was a span of 9 bases. There are 14 residues in the CDR3. CDR1 is KGHSH and CDR2 is LQKENI in the germline V gene. CDR3 residues: CASSPRREDQPQHF. CDR3 DNA sequence: TGTGCCAGCTCACCACGGAGGGAGGATCAGCCCCAGCATTTT. The full variable domain, its missing parts supplied by reference TRBV18 and TRBJ1-5, is NAGVMQNPRHLVRRRGQEARLRCSPMKGHSHVYWYRQLPEEGLKFMVYLQKENIIDESGMPKERFSAEFPKEGPSILRIQQVVRGDSAAYFCASSPRREDQPQHFGDGTRLSIL.

This clonotype came up many times. The rearrangement joins TRBV3-1 to TRBJ2-3; tentative D call: TRBD2 (5 bases). The CDR3 is made up of 11 amino acids. Germline V gene sequence: CDR1 LGHDT, CDR2 YNNKEL (reference sequence). The V and J ends lost 4 bases and 6 bases respectively, with 5 bases between them. CDR3 bases: TGTGCCAGCAGCCGCGGGGATACGCAGTATTTT. This encodes CASSRGDTQYF.

This clonotype showed up many times. This sequence joins TRBV20-1 and TRBJ2-6; 12 bases agree with TRBD1. Germline V CDR1 and CDR2: DFQATT, SNEGSKA (reference sequence). This CDR3 has 18 residues. Unmatched junction bases numbered 9, after V lost 2 bases and J lost 4 bases. CDR3 residues: CSARSRGQGAMGANVLTF. In DNA form, the CDR3 reads TGCAGTGCTAGATCCAGGGGACAGGGGGCGATGGGGGCCAACGTCCTGACTTTC.

This clonotype was detected many times. This chain uses TRBV11-2 with TRBJ1-3; TRBD1 is a possible D gene (6 bases). V lost 4 bases and J lost 0, with 22 bases in between. This CDR3 has 19 residues. CDR1 is SGHAT, CDR2 FQNNGV, per germline. Written as DNA, the CDR3 is TGTGCCAGCAGCTCAGGATTCGGACGGGGACACGACTCTGGAAACACCATATATTTT. Protein: CASSSGFGRGHDSGNTIYF.

This clonotype was counted ten times or more. The chain links TRBV15 to TRBJ1-1, with D tentatively TRBD1 (5 bases). V was cut by 0 bases and J by 3 bases, with 20 bases left in between. Germline V CDR1 and CDR2: LNHNV, YYDKDF (reference sequence). The CDR3 has 18 residues. CDR3: CATSRDMEQESPYTEAFF. The CDR3 DNA reads TGTGCCACCAGCAGAGATATGGAACAGGAGTCCCCTTACACTGAAGCTTTCTTT.